A selection of T cell receptor beta chains follows, all from one sample in a study of blood T cells in healthy people across ages. TCRdb fed the 5' RACE reads into MiXCR, producing one record per CDR3 protein. The top ten clones hold about 4% of a sample with about 1.5 million distinct CDR3 sequences, 40% to 45% of them seen once. The source material was blood. Every receptor here comes from a woman between 18 and 30 years old in good health. Each CDR3 is given with its conserved first and last residue. The order of the fields is D gene, J gene, V gene, clone size, CDR3 protein, CDR3 DNA. A D gene is named only where the DNA matches it firmly. Size values are once, few and many counts, or a class for expanded clones, and some rows have none.

d_call: .; j_call: TRBJ1-1; v_call: TRBV6-5; clone_size: .; cdr3_aa: CASSPTRGSVAFF; cdr3_nt: TGTGCCAGCAGTCCCACCCGGGGAAGCGTCGCTTTCTTT
d_call: .; j_call: TRBJ1-2; v_call: TRBV12-3/TRBV12-4; clone_size: many; cdr3_aa: CASSFGAGYTF; cdr3_nt: TGTGCCAGCAGTTTTGGGGCCGGCTACACCTTC
d_call: .; j_call: TRBJ2-1; v_call: TRBV7-2; clone_size: .; cdr3_aa: CASSLDLASSYNEQFF; cdr3_nt: TGTGCCAGCAGCTTAGATCTCGCTAGCTCCTACAATGAGCAGTTCTTC
d_call: TRBD2; j_call: TRBJ2-1; v_call: TRBV20-1; clone_size: .; cdr3_aa: CSARKTSGGPSYNEQFF; cdr3_nt: TGCAGTGCTAGAAAGACCAGCGGGGGACCTTCCTACAATGAGCAGTTCTTC
d_call: .; j_call: TRBJ2-3; v_call: TRBV7-2; clone_size: many; cdr3_aa: CASSLVGTDTDTQYF; cdr3_nt: TGTGCCAGCAGCTTGGTAGGGACCGACACAGATACGCAGTATTTT
d_call: .; j_call: TRBJ1-1; v_call: TRBV20-1; clone_size: few; cdr3_aa: CSAQGGVLGNTEAFF; cdr3_nt: TGCAGTGCCCAAGGGGGGGTCCTCGGGAACACTGAAGCTTTCTTT
d_call: .; j_call: TRBJ2-3; v_call: TRBV27; clone_size: .; cdr3_aa: CASRISLISDTQYF; cdr3_nt: TGTGCCAGCAGGATCAGCCTGATCTCAGATACGCAGTATTTT
d_call: .; j_call: TRBJ2-3; v_call: TRBV29-1; clone_size: many; cdr3_aa: CSVEENGEEDTQYF; cdr3_nt: TGCAGCGTTGAGGAGAATGGGGAAGAAGATACGCAGTATTTT
d_call: TRBD1; j_call: TRBJ2-1; v_call: TRBV30; clone_size: .; cdr3_aa: CAWTGTGRGNEQFF; cdr3_nt: TGTGCCTGGACCGGGACAGGTAGGGGCAATGAGCAGTTCTTC
d_call: .; j_call: TRBJ1-2; v_call: TRBV12-3/TRBV12-4; clone_size: .; cdr3_aa: CASSPRGSLYGYTF; cdr3_nt: TGTGCCAGCAGTCCGAGGGGGAGTCTTTATGGCTACACCTTC
d_call: .; j_call: TRBJ2-5; v_call: TRBV29-1; clone_size: few; cdr3_aa: CSVAQAPPETQYF; cdr3_nt: TGCAGCGTAGCACAGGCGCCGCCGGAGACCCAGTACTTC
d_call: TRBD2; j_call: TRBJ2-1; v_call: TRBV12-3/TRBV12-4; clone_size: .; cdr3_aa: CATSGAGGPHEQFF; cdr3_nt: TGTGCCACCTCCGGAGCGGGAGGGCCTCATGAGCAGTTCTTC
d_call: .; j_call: TRBJ1-2; v_call: TRBV6-2/TRBV6-3; clone_size: .; cdr3_aa: CASSYSETGLYGYTF; cdr3_nt: TGTGCCAGCAGTTACTCAGAAACAGGACTTTATGGCTACACCTTC
d_call: TRBD1; j_call: TRBJ1-6; v_call: TRBV3-1; clone_size: .; cdr3_aa: CASSQRQGIYNSPLHF; cdr3_nt: TGTGCCAGCAGCCAGAGACAGGGAATCTATAATTCACCCCTCCACTTT
d_call: .; j_call: TRBJ2-5; v_call: TRBV20-1; clone_size: .; cdr3_aa: CSARDSPRGTETQYF; cdr3_nt: TGCAGTGCTAGAGATTCGCCCAGGGGTACGGAGACCCAGTACTTC
d_call: .; j_call: TRBJ1-2; v_call: TRBV20-1; clone_size: few; cdr3_aa: CSVGLPNYGYTF; cdr3_nt: TGCAGTGTGGGACTCCCCAACTATGGCTACACCTTC
d_call: TRBD2; j_call: TRBJ2-1; v_call: TRBV3-1; clone_size: .; cdr3_aa: CASSQGRLAGSPYNEQFF; cdr3_nt: TGTGCCAGCAGCCAAGGCCGACTAGCGGGGTCGCCCTACAATGAGCAGTTCTTC
d_call: .; j_call: TRBJ2-7; v_call: TRBV5-1; clone_size: .; cdr3_aa: CASSLDVLLSYEQYF; cdr3_nt: TGCGCCAGCAGCCTGGACGTCCTACTCTCCTACGAGCAGTACTTC
d_call: .; j_call: TRBJ2-5; v_call: TRBV29-1; clone_size: few; cdr3_aa: CSVAPGVGEQYF; cdr3_nt: TGCAGCGTTGCCCCAGGGGTGGGTGAGCAGTACTTC
d_call: .; j_call: TRBJ1-1; v_call: TRBV20-1; clone_size: .; cdr3_aa: CRAAGGNTEAFF; cdr3_nt: TGCAGGGCGGCGGGGGGGAACACTGAAGCTTTCTTT
d_call: TRBD1; j_call: TRBJ2-7; v_call: TRBV14; clone_size: few; cdr3_aa: CASSPDRGTGYYEQYF; cdr3_nt: TGTGCCAGCAGCCCAGATAGGGGGACAGGATACTACGAGCAGTACTTC
d_call: .; j_call: TRBJ2-7; v_call: TRBV3-1; clone_size: .; cdr3_aa: CASSQETVNSNEQYF; cdr3_nt: TGTGCCAGCAGCCAAGAGACAGTCAATAGCAACGAGCAGTACTTC
d_call: .; j_call: TRBJ2-7; v_call: TRBV27; clone_size: .; cdr3_aa: CASSFLGFIHEQYF; cdr3_nt: TGTGCCAGCAGTTTCCTAGGCTTTATCCACGAGCAGTACTTC
d_call: .; j_call: TRBJ2-3; v_call: TRBV20-1; clone_size: few; cdr3_aa: CSARGVPRERTDTQYF; cdr3_nt: TGCAGTGCTAGAGGGGTCCCAAGGGAGCGAACAGATACGCAGTATTTT
d_call: .; j_call: TRBJ1-5; v_call: TRBV20-1; clone_size: .; cdr3_aa: CSARGTINQPQHF; cdr3_nt: TGCAGTGCTAGAGGGACAATCAATCAGCCCCAGCATTTT
d_call: .; j_call: TRBJ2-1; v_call: TRBV4-1; clone_size: few; cdr3_aa: CASSQGRLAYEQFF; cdr3_nt: TGCGCCAGCAGCCAAGGACGGCTAGCCTATGAGCAGTTCTTC